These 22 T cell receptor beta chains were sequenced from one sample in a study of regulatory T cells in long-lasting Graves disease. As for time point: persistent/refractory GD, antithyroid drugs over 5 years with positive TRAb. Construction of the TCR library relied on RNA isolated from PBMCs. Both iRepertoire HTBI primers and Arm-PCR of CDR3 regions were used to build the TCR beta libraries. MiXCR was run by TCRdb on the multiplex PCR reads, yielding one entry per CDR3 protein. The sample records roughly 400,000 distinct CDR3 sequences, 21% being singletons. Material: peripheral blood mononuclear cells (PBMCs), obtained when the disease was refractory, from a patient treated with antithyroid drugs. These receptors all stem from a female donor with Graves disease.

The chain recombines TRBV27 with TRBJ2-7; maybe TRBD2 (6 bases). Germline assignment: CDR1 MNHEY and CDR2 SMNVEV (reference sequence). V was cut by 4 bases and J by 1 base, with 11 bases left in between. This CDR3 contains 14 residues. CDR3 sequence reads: CASSSDYQSYEQYF. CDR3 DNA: TGTGCCAGCAGTTCGGACTATCAATCCTACGAGCAGTACTTC.

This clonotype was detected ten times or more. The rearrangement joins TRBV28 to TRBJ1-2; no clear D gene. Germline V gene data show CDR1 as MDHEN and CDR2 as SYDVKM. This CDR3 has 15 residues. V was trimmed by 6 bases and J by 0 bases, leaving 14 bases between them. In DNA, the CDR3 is TGTGCCAGCAGAGGTCAGACTTCAGCTAACTATGGCTACACCTTC. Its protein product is CASRGQTSANYGYTF.

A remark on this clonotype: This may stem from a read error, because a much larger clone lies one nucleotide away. CDR3 nucleotides: TGTGCCAGCAGCTGGGGGACAGCCCCCTCTGGGGCCAACATCCTGACTTTC. Translated: CASSWGTAPSGANILTF. V is TRBV5-6 and J is TRBJ2-6, with 7 bases aligning to TRBD1. Looked up from germline, CDR1 is SGHDT and CDR2 is YYEEEE. This CDR3 has 17 amino acids.

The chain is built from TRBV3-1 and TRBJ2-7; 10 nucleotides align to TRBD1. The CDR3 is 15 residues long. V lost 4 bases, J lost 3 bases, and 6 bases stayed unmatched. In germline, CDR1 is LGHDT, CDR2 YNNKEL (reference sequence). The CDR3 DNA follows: TGTGCCAGCAGCCCGACTGGGACAGGGGTCTACGAGCAGTACTTC. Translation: CASSPTGTGVYEQYF.

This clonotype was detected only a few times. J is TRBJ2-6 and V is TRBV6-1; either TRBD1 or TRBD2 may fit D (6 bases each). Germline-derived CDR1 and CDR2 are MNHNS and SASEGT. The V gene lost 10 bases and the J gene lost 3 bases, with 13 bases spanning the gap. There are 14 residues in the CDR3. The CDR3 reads CATIRGGGANVLTF. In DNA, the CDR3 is TGTGCCACGATCAGGGGAGGTGGGGCCAACGTCCTGACTTTC.

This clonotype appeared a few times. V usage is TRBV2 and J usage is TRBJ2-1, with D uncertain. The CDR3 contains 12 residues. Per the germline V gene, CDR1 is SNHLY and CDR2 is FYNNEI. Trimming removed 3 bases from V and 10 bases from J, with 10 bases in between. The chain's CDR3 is CASSDLKDEQFF. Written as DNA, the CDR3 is TGTGCCAGCAGTGACCTCAAGGACGAGCAGTTCTTC.

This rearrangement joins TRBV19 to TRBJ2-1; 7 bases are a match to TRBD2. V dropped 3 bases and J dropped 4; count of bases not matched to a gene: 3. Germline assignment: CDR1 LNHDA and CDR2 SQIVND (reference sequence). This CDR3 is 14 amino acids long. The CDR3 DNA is TGTGCCAGTAGTATCCTAGCGGATTACAATGAGCAGTTCTTC. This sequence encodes CASSILADYNEQFF.

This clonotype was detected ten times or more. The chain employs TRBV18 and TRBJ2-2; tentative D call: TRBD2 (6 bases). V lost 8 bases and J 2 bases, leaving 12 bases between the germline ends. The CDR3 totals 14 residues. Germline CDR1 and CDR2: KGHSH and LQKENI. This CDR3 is CASSPGLNTGELFF. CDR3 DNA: TGTGCCAGCAGTCCGGGACTTAACACCGGGGAGCTGTTTTTT. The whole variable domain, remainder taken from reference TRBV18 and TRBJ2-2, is NAGVMQNPRHLVRRRGQEARLRCSPMKGHSHVYWYRQLPEEGLKFMVYLQKENIIDESGMPKERFSAEFPKEGPSILRIQQVVRGDSAAYFCASSPGLNTGELFFGEGSRLTVL.

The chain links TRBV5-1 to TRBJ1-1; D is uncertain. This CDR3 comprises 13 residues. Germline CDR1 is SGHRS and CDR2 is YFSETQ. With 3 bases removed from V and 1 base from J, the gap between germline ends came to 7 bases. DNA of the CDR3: TGCGCCAGCAGCTCCCCCGAGAACACTGAAGCTTTCTTT. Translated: CASSSPENTEAFF.

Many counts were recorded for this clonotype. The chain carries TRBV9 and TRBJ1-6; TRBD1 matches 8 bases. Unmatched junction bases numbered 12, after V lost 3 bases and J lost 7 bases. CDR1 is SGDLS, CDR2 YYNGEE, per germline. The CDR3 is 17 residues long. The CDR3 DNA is TGTGCCAGCAGCGCTGAACCGGCTGGGACAGGAAATTCACCCCTCCACTTT. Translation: CASSAEPAGTGNSPLHF.

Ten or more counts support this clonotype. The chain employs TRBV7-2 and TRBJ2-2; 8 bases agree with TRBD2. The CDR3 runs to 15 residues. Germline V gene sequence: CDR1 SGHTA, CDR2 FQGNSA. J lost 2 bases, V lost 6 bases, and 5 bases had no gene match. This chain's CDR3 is CASRPGTSNTGELFF. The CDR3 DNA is TGTGCCAGCAGACCCGGGACTAGTAACACCGGGGAGCTGTTTTTT. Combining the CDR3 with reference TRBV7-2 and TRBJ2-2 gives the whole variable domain GAGVSQSPSNKVTEKGKDVELRCDPISGHTALYWYRQSLGQGLEFLIYFQGNSAPDKSGLPSDRFSAERTGGSVSTLTIQRTQQEDSAVYLCASRPGTSNTGELFFGEGSRLTVL.

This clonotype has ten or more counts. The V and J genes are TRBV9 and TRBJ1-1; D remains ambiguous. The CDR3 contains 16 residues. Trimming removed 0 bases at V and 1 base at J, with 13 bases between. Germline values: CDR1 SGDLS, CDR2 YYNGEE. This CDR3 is CASSVGSGMGNTEAFF. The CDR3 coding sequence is TGTGCCAGCAGCGTAGGTTCGGGTATGGGGAACACTGAAGCTTTCTTT.

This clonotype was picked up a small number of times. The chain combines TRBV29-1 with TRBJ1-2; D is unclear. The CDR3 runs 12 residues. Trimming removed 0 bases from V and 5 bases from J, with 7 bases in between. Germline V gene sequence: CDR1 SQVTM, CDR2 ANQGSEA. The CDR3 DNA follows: TGCAGCGTTGAAGATTTCTCATATGGCTACACCTTC. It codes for CSVEDFSYGYTF. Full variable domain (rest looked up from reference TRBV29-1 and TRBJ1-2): SAVISQKPSRDICQRGTSLTIQCQVDSQVTMMFWYRQQPGQSLTLIATANQGSEATYESGFVIDKFPISRPNLTFSTLTVSNMSPEDSSIYLCSVEDFSYGYTFGSGTRLTVV.

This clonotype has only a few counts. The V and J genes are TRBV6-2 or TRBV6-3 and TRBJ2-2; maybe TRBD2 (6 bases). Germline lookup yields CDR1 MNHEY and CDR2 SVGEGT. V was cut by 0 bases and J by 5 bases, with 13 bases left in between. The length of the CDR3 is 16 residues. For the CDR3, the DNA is TGTGCCAGCAGTTACTCCCACGGGAGCGAAACCGGGGAGCTGTTTTTT. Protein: CASSYSHGSETGELFF.

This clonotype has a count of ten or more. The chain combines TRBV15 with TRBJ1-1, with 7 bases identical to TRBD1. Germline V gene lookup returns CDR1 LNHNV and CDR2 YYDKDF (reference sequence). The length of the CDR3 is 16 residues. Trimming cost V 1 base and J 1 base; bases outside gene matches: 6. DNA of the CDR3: TGTGCCACCAGCAGAGGGAGGGGGCCGGGGAACACTGAAGCTTTCTTT. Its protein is CATSRGRGPGNTEAFF.

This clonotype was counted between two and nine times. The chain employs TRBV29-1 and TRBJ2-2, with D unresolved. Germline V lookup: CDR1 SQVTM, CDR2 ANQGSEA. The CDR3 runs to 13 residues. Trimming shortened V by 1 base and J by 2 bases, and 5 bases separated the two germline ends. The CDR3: CSVEAENTGELFF. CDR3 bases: TGCAGCGTTGAAGCTGAAAACACCGGGGAGCTGTTTTTT.

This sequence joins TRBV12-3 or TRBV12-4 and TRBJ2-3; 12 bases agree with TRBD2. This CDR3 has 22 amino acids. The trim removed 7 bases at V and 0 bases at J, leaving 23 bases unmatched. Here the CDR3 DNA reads TGTGCCAGCAATTTTGTAGTTCGGACTAGCGGGATTAATAGGACTAGCACAGATACGCAGTATTTT. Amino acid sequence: CASNFVVRTSGINRTSTDTQYF.

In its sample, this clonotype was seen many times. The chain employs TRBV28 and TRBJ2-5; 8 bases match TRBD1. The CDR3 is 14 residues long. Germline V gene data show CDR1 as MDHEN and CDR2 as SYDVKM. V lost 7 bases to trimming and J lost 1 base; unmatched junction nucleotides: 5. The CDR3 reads CASNLQGGQETQYF. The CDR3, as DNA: TGTGCCAGCAACCTACAGGGGGGCCAAGAGACCCAGTACTTC.

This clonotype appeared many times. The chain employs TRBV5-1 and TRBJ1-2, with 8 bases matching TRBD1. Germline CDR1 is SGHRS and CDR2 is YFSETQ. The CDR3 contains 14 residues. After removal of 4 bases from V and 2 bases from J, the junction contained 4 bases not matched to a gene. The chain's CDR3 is CASSATGVNYGYTF. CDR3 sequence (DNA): TGCGCCAGCAGCGCGACAGGGGTAAACTATGGCTACACCTTC.

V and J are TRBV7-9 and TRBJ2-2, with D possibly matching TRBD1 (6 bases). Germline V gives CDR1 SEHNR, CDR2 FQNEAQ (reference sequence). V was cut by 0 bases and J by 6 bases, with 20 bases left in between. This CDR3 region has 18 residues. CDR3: CASSLAARGAALPGELFF. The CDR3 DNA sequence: TGTGCCAGCAGCTTAGCGGCCAGGGGTGCCGCTCTACCCGGGGAGCTGTTTTTT.

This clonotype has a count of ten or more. CDR3 nucleotide sequence: TGTGCCAGCAGTGAAGGACTAGCGGGAGCCGGGGAGCTGTTTTTT. Translated, it gives CASSEGLAGAGELFF. This chain connects TRBV2 to TRBJ2-2; the match to TRBD2 covers 12 bases. Looked up from germline, CDR1 is SNHLY and CDR2 is FYNNEI. Trimming took 1 base from V and 6 from J; bases not matched to a gene: 0. The length of the CDR3 is 15 residues.

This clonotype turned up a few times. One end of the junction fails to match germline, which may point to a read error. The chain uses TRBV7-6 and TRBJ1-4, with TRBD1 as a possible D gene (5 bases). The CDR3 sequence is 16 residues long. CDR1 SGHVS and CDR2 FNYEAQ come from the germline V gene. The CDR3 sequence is CASSLVGSGPDEKLSF. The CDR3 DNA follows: TGTGCCAGCAGCTTAGTCGGATCGGGACCCGATGAAAAACTGTCTTTT. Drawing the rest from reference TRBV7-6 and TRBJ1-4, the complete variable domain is GAGVSQSPRYKVTKRGQDVALRCDPISGHVSLYWYRQALGQGPEFLTYFNYEAQQDKSGLPNDRFSAERPEGSISTLTIQRTEQRDSAMYRCASSLVGSGPDEKLSFGSGTQLSVL.